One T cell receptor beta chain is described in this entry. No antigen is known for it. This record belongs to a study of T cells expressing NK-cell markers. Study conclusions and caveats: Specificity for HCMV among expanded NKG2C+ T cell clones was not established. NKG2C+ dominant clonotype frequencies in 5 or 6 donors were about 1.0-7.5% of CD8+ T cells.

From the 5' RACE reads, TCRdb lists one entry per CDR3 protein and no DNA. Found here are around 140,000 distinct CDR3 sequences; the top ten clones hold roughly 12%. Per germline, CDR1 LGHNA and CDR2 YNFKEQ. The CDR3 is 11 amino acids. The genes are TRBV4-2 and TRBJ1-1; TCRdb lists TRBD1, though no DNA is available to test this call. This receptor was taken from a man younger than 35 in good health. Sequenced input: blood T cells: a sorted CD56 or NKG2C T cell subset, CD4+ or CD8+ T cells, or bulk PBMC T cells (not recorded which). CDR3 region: CASSPGIEAFF.